Given below is one TCR beta chain in context. Its antigen is still unknown. CDR1 and CDR2 (germline): KGHSH, LQKENI. V lost 1 base, J lost 9 bases, and 7 bases lay in between. The CDR3 runs to 11 residues. The data derive from a study of T cells in localized non-small cell lung cancer. Study observations and caveats: Blood T cell density predicted longer survival; adjacent-lung clonality, shorter. Since sequencing was restricted to only one region of the tumor, intratumor heterogeneity remains a possibility. Appearance in adjacent lung was seen for a median about 58 of the top 100 tumor clones. Clonality of T cells reached its maximum in uninvolved adjacent lung, surpassing tumor.

Using immunoSEQ multiplex PCR, the repertoire was profiled, and TCRdb retains in-frame clones only, with some absent. The sample includes about 26,000 clones, approximately 86% of them seen just once. The chain links TRBV18 to TRBJ2-7; D uncertain. The receptor was derived from a female donor older than 55 with stage II squamous cell lung carcinoma. The sequenced sample was peripheral blood, obtained before any cancer treatment. CDR3: CASSPQGRQYF. CDR3 DNA: TGTGCCAGCTCACCACAAGGACGGCAGTACTTC.